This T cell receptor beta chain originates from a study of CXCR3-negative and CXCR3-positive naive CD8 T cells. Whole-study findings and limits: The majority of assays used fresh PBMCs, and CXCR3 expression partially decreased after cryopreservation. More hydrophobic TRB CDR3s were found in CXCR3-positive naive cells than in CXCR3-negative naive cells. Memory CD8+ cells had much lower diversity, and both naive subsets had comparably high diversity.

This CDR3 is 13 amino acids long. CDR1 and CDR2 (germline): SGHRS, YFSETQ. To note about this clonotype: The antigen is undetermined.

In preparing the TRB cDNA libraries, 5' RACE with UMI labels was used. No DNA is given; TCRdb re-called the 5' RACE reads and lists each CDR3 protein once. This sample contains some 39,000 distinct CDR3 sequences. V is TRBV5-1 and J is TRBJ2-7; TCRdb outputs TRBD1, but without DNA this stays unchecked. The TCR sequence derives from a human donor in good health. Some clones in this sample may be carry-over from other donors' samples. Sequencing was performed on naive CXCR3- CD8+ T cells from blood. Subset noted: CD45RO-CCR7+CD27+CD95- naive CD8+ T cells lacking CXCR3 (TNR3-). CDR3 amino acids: CASIDRVAYEQYF.